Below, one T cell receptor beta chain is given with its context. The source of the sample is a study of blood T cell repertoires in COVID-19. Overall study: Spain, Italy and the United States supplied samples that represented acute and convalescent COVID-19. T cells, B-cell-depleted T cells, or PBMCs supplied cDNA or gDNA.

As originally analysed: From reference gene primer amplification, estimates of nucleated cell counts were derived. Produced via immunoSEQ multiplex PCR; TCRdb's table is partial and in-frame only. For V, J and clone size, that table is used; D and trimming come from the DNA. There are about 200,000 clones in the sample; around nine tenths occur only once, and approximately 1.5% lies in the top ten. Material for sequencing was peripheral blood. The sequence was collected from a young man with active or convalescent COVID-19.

Here the CDR3 DNA reads TGTGCCAGCAGCTTAGCAACTTCGGGCTATGGCTACACCTTC. Residues: CASSLATSGYGYTF. This chain uses TRBV11-2 with TRBJ1-2; no reliable D call. Trimming took 1 base from V and 4 from J, leaving 10 bases between them. Germline V lookup: CDR1 SGHAT, CDR2 FQNNGV. CDR3 length: 14 residues.